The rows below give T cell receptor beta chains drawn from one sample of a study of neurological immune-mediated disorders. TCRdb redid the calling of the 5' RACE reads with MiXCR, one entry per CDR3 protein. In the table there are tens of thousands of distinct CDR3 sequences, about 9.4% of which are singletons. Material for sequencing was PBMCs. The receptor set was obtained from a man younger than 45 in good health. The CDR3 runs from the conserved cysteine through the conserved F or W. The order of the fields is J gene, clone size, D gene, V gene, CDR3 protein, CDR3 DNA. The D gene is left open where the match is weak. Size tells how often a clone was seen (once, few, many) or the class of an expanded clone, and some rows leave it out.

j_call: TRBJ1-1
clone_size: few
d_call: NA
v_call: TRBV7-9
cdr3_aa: CASSLGDEKNTEAFF
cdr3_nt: TGTGCCAGCAGCTTAGGGGACGAAAAGAACACTGAAGCTTTCTTT

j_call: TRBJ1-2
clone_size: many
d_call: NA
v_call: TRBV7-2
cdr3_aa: CASSPGGGFDFYGYTF
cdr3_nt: TGTGCCAGCAGCCCGGGCGGGGGCTTTGACTTCTATGGCTACACCTTC

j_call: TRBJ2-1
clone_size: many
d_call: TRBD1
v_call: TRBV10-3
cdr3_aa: CAITEDRGDEQFF
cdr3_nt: TGTGCCATCACTGAGGACAGGGGCGATGAGCAGTTCTTC

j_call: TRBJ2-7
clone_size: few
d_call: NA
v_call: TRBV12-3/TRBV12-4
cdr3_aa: CASSLKRAYEQYF
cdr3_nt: TGTGCCAGCAGTTTAAAACGCGCGTACGAGCAGTACTTC

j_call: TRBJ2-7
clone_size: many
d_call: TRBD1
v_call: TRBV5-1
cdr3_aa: CASSLRGQGDYEQYF
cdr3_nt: TGCGCCAGCAGCTTGAGGGGACAGGGGGACTACGAGCAGTACTTC

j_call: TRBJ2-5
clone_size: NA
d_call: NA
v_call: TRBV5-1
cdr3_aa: CASSLFSGEETQYF
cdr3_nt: TGCGCCAGCAGTTTGTTTTCGGGGGAAGAGACCCAGTACTTC

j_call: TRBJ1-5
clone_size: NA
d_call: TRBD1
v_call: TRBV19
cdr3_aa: CASSPTGDGQPQHF
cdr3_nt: TGTGCCAGTAGTCCTACAGGGGACGGGCAGCCCCAGCATTTT

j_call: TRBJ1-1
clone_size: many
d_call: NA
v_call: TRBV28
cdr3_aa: CASSHAERRTEAFF
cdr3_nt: TGTGCCAGCAGCCATGCAGAAAGGCGAACTGAAGCTTTCTTT

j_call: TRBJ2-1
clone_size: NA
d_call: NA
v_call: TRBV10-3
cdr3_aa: CAISERGDEQFF
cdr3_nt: TGTGCCATCAGTGAGAGGGGTGATGAGCAGTTCTTC

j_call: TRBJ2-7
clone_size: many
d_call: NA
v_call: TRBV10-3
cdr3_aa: CATGEGSEQYF
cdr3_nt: TGTGCCACAGGGGAGGGAAGCGAGCAGTACTTC

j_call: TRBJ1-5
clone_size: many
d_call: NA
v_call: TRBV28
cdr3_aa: CASSFRLQGVQPQHF
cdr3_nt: TGTGCCAGCAGTTTCCGTCTCCAGGGTGTTCAGCCCCAGCATTTT

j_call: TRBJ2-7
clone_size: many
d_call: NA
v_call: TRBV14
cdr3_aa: CASSQWAGAYEQYF
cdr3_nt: TGTGCCAGCAGCCAATGGGCAGGTGCCTACGAGCAGTACTTC

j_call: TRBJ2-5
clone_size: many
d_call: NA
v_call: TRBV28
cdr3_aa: CASSLTYLGPGETQYF
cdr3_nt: TGTGCCAGCAGTTTGACATACCTGGGGCCAGGAGAGACCCAGTACTTC

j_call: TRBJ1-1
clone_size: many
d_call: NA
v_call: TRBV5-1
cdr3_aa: CASSLRADRMNTEAFF
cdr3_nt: TGCGCCAGCAGCTTACGGGCCGACAGGATGAACACTGAAGCTTTCTTT

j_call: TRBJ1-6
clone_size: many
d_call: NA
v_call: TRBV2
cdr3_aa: CASRSGRIQSPLHF
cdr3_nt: TGTGCCAGCAGATCGGGACGAATCCAATCACCCCTCCACTTT

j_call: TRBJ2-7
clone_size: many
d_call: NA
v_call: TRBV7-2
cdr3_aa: CASSLGTDRLGYF
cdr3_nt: TGTGCCAGCAGCTTAGGGACGGACCGCCTTGGGTACTTC

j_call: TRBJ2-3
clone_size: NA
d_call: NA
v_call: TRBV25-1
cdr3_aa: CASRAVTQYF
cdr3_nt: TGTGCCAGCAGAGCTGTTACGCAGTATTTT

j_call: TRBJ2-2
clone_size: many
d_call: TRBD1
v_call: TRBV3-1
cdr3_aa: CASSPPPRTGNTGELFF
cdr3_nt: TGTGCCAGCAGCCCTCCCCCCCGGACAGGGAACACCGGGGAGCTGTTTTTT

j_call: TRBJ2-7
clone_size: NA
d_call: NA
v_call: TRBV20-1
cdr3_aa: CSASRSTDNSPLHF
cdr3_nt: TGCAGTGCTAGTAGGTCGACAGATAATTCACCCCTCCACTTC

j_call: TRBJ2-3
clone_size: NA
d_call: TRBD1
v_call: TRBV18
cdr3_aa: CASSPVAGGDTDTQYF
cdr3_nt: TGTGCCAGCTCACCAGTCGCAGGGGGAGACACAGATACGCAGTATTTT

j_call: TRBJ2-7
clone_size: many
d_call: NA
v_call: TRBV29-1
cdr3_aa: CAFSSLKVEQYF
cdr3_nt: TGCGCCTTTTCCAGTTTAAAAGTCGAGCAGTACTTC

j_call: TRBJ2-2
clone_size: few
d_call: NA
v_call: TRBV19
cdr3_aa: CASSVTPTNTGELFF
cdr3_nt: TGTGCCAGTAGTGTCACACCCACGAACACCGGGGAGCTGTTTTTT